Following are 24 T cell receptor beta chains from one sample sequenced in a study of early T cells in non-severe SARS-CoV-2 infection (TCRdb year 2021). Library construction relied on 5' RACE. These reads were obtained on a NextSeq 500. TCRdb cleaned the public reads at Q25 with fastp, built clones with MiXCR and kept in-frame beta chains. Each record represents a unique CDR3 protein, reported with the most common genes and DNA among its rows. For this sample the table gives 15,000 to 20,000 distinct CDR3 sequences, of which around 5.9% were detected only once. Over 5% of the sample belongs to the ten largest clones. Sequencing was performed on whole blood. Source of these receptors: an adult who was a healthcare worker with PCR-confirmed SARS-CoV-2 infection or an uninfected control (not recorded which).

This clonotype was counted many times. The J gene is TRBJ2-5, the V gene TRBV7-2, with TRBD1 identical over 7 bases. Per germline, CDR1 SGHTA and CDR2 FQGNSA. With 6 bases clipped from V and 5 bases from J, the junction kept 15 bases outside the gene matches. The length of the CDR3 is 16 residues. CDR3 DNA: TGTGCCAGCAGATATTCAGGGACAGCCCGATGGGAGACCCAGTACTTC. It codes for CASRYSGTARWETQYF.

This clonotype appeared a few times. This may come from a read error, since a much larger clone is one base off. The rearrangement links TRBV10-3 to TRBJ1-3; D uncertain. The CDR3 runs 13 residues. Germline lookup yields CDR1 ENHRY and CDR2 SYGVKD. The DNA for the CDR3 is TGTGCCATCAGCGGCCGTTCTGGAAACTCCATATATTTT. Translation gives CAISGRSGNSIYF.

By proportion, this clonotype is medium-sized. The chain couples TRBV20-1 to TRBJ2-2; 10 bases line up with TRBD2. The CDR3 sequence is 18 residues long. In germline, CDR1 is DFQATT, CDR2 SNEGSKA (reference sequence). V was clipped by 2 bases and J by 4 bases; unmatched bases: 13. CDR3 in amino acids: CSARTKGLAGVFTGELFF. The CDR3, as DNA: TGCAGTGCTAGAACGAAAGGGCTAGCGGGAGTCTTCACCGGGGAGCTGTTTTTT.

At least ten counts were recorded for this clonotype. The V call is TRBV4-1, the J call TRBJ2-1, with 13 bases identical to TRBD2. The CDR3 is 17 amino acids. Germline CDR1 MGHRA, CDR2 YSYEKL. The junction had 7 bases not matched to a gene; V was cut back by 3 bases and J by 5 bases. For the CDR3, the DNA is TGCGCCAGCAGCCATGAATACGGGACTAGCGGGGACAATGAGCAGTTCTTC. Translation gives CASSHEYGTSGDNEQFF.

This clonotype occurred many times. V is TRBV10-1 and J is TRBJ2-2, with D tentatively TRBD1 or TRBD2 (6 bases each). The CDR3 runs 16 residues. CDR1 and CDR2 (germline): WNHNN, SYGVQD (reference sequence). Deletions cut 2 bases from V and 2 bases from J, with 12 bases between. As DNA, the CDR3 is TGCGCCAGCAGTGAGCGGGGGACATACAACACCGGGGAGCTGTTTTTT. It specifies CASSERGTYNTGELFF.

At least ten counts were recorded for this clonotype. The chain employs TRBV6-6 and TRBJ2-2, with D unresolved. Germline CDR1 MNHNY, CDR2 SVGAGI (reference sequence). The V end was cut by 10 bases, the J end by 5 bases, with 23 bases between. This CDR3 has 16 residues. CDR3 protein: CATRTRTTSETGELFF. CDR3 sequence (DNA): TGTGCCACCCGAACCCGGACCACTTCCGAAACCGGGGAGCTGTTTTTT.

This clonotype showed up many times. The chain combines TRBV6-2 or TRBV6-3 with TRBJ2-7; TRBD2 is a possible D gene (5 bases). Germline V CDR1 and CDR2: MNHEY, SVGEGT. V was pared by 6 bases and J by 2 bases, with 8 bases between. This CDR3 is built from 12 residues. The CDR3 bases are TGTGCCAGCAGGGCTAGCCCCTACGAGCAGTACTTC. The encoded protein is CASRASPYEQYF.

In this sample, this clonotype turned up a few times. The chain recombines TRBV19 with TRBJ1-5; unclear D gene. Germline CDR1 is LNHDA and CDR2 is SQIVND (reference sequence). The CDR3 sequence is 15 residues long. V lost 7 bases to trimming and J lost 1 base, with 14 bases between them. CDR3 nucleotides: TGTGCCAGTATTGGGATGGCCCAGAGCAATCAGCCCCAGCATTTT. Translation gives CASIGMAQSNQPQHF.

The V call is TRBV11-2, the J call TRBJ2-3; a weak D match, TRBD1 (6 bases). The V gene's germline CDR1 is SGHAT and CDR2 FQNNGV. The CDR3 loop spans 17 amino acids. V lost 0 bases, J lost 4 bases, and 17 bases lay in between. In DNA form, the CDR3 reads TGTGCCAGCAGCTTAGACCCAGGTACAGGGCGTCCAGATACGCAGTATTTT. Encoded protein: CASSLDPGTGRPDTQYF.

This clonotype turned up a few times. This rearrangement joins TRBV5-5 to TRBJ2-5; possible D gene TRBD1, 6 bases. CDR3 length: 14 amino acids. The germline CDR1 and CDR2 sequences are SGHKS and YYEKEE (reference sequence). Between the trimmed V and J ends, which lost 1 base and 5 bases, there was a span of 12 bases. DNA for the CDR3: TGTGCCAGCAGCTTGCCGCAGGGGCCGGAGACCCAGTACTTC. Encoded protein: CASSLPQGPETQYF.

This clonotype was seen ten or more times. J is TRBJ2-1 and V is TRBV29-1, with a possible D match to TRBD1 (6 bases). Germline V lookup: CDR1 SQVTM, CDR2 ANQGSEA. V dropped 7 bases and J dropped 2 bases, with 15 bases sitting between them. The length of the CDR3 is 14 residues. CDR3 DNA sequence: TGCAGCGGCCTCAGGGGATTCCCCTACAATGAGCAGTTCTTC. It specifies CSGLRGFPYNEQFF.

The chain couples TRBV7-2 to TRBJ2-1, with 7 bases fitting TRBD2. Trimming cost V 4 bases and J 9 bases; bases outside gene matches: 3. In germline, CDR1 is SGHTA, CDR2 FQGNSA. The CDR3 sequence is 12 residues long. The CDR3 coding sequence is TGTGCCAGCAGCTCACTAGCGATTGAGCAGTTCTTC. This gives the protein CASSSLAIEQFF.

This clonotype ranks as medium-sized. The V call is TRBV27, the J call TRBJ2-1, with 8 nucleotides matching TRBD2. This CDR3 is 15 amino acids long. Germline V gives CDR1 MNHEY, CDR2 SMNVEV (reference sequence). Losses at the gene ends were 6 bases for V and 0 bases for J; bases not matched to a gene: 4. The CDR3 coding sequence is TGTGCCAGCAGAGACGGGACTAGCTCCTACAATGAGCAGTTCTTC. It specifies CASRDGTSSYNEQFF.

The chain links TRBV29-1 to TRBJ1-3, with D unresolved. The CDR3 length is 12 residues. Per germline, CDR1 SQVTM and CDR2 ANQGSEA. Trimming left V 6 bases short and J 2 bases short, with 8 bases between. In nucleotides, the CDR3 is TGCAGCGTCTCCTACGCTGGAAACACCATATATTTT. Its protein product is CSVSYAGNTIYF.

At least ten counts were recorded for this clonotype. The chain recombines TRBV20-1 with TRBJ2-7; D remains unclear. Germline V gives CDR1 DFQATT, CDR2 SNEGSKA (reference sequence). The CDR3 contains 12 residues. The ends were cut back, 4 bases at V and 1 base at J, with 8 bases in the middle. The CDR3 sequence: CSATTNSYEQYF. DNA of the CDR3: TGCAGTGCTACGACGAATTCCTACGAGCAGTACTTC.

This clonotype was found many times. This chain joins TRBV20-1 and TRBJ2-1, with D possibly being TRBD1 (6 bases). V lost 1 base and J lost 10, with 14 bases in between. CDR1 is DFQATT and CDR2 is SNEGSKA in the germline V gene (reference sequence). CDR3 length equals 13 residues. The CDR3 DNA reads as TGCAGTGCTAGAGTTAGACAGGTACTAGAGCAGTTCTTC. Amino acid sequence: CSARVRQVLEQFF.

This clonotype was observed at least ten times. The chain employs TRBV19 and TRBJ2-2, with no clear D. The germline gives CDR1 LNHDA, CDR2 SQIVND (reference sequence). V lost 3 bases to trimming and J lost 7 bases, with 9 bases between them. This CDR3 has 13 residues. The chain's CDR3 is CASSIGVIGELFF. CDR3 nucleotides: TGTGCCAGTAGTATCGGAGTGATCGGGGAGCTGTTTTTT.

This clonotype was picked up many times. The chain is built from TRBV19 and TRBJ1-5; D ambiguous. The CDR3 runs to 12 residues. The V gene lost 6 bases and the J gene lost 7 bases, with 10 bases spanning the gap. Germline CDR1 and CDR2: LNHDA and SQIVND (reference sequence). The CDR3 is CASRRERQPQHF. In nucleotides, the CDR3 is TGTGCCAGTAGAAGGGAGAGGCAGCCCCAGCATTTT.

This clonotype was seen at least ten times. The chain combines TRBV6-6 with TRBJ1-2, with 9 positions matching TRBD1. From germline, CDR1 is MNHNY and CDR2 SVGAGI (reference sequence). The CDR3 length is 14 residues. The V segment lost 7 bases and the J segment 4 bases; nucleotides outside the gene matches: 7. The CDR3, as DNA: TGTGCCAGCAAGTCGGGACAGGGACTCTATGGCTACACCTTC. It specifies CASKSGQGLYGYTF.

In this sample, this clonotype turned up many times. This sequence joins TRBV12-3 or TRBV12-4 and TRBJ1-1, with D unresolved. This CDR3 has 14 residues. Between the trimmed V and J ends, which lost 3 bases and 4 bases, there was a span of 12 bases. The CDR3 DNA reads TGTGCCAGCAGTTTTAATAACCGGGGCACTGAAGCTTTCTTT. This translates into CASSFNNRGTEAFF.

This clonotype qualifies as medium-sized. This chain links TRBV20-1 with TRBJ1-1, with TRBD1 matching over 8 bases. V lost 3 bases and J lost 5; bases outside the gene matches: 2. This CDR3 comprises 12 residues. Germline V gene data show CDR1 as DFQATT and CDR2 as SNEGSKA (reference sequence). The CDR3 spells CSASNRGTEAFF. DNA for the CDR3: TGCAGTGCTAGTAACAGGGGGACTGAAGCTTTCTTT.

As concerns this clonotype: One base away lies a much larger clone, so this may be a sequencing read error. This chain links TRBV7-9 with TRBJ2-2; D remains ambiguous. The CDR3 covers 13 residues. V was trimmed by 5 bases and J by 7 bases, leaving 11 bases between them. Germline CDR1 is SEHNR and CDR2 is FQNEAQ (reference sequence). CDR3 coding DNA: TGTGCCAGCAGCCAAAGGACCAGCGGGGAGCTGTTTTTT. Its translation is CASSQRTSGELFF.

This clonotype appeared many times. This chain joins TRBV20-1 and TRBJ2-2; TRBD2 matches 8 bases. Germline V gene sequence: CDR1 DFQATT, CDR2 SNEGSKA (reference sequence). The CDR3 runs 16 residues. Losses at the gene ends were 6 bases for V and 3 bases for J; bases not matched to a gene: 12. The CDR3 spells CSARISGSRDTGELFF. In nucleotides, the CDR3 is TGCAGTGCCCGGATCAGCGGGAGCCGTGACACCGGGGAGCTGTTTTTT.

As to this clonotype: This may stem from a read error, because a much larger clone lies one nucleotide away. V gene TRBV30 combines with J gene TRBJ1-2, with TRBD1 identical over 8 bases. This CDR3 spans 13 amino acids. The germline V gene encodes CDR1 GTSNPN and CDR2 SVGIG (reference sequence). CDR3 bases: TGTGTCTGGAGTGTACAGGGGGACTATGGCTACACCTTC. It specifies CVWSVQGDYGYTF.